This T cell receptor beta chain was documented in a study of siplizumab effects on memory and regulatory T cells. TCRdb's table, derived via immunoSEQ multiplex PCR, lists solely in-frame clones and lacks some. The table has about 100,000 clones, about 95% seen once; the top ten hold roughly 0.61%. Study results and caveats: Naive T cells were seen as more diverse than memory cells and as major alloresponse contributors. Mean Treg-derived proportions of mappable alloreactive CD4+ clones were less than 75% for siplizumab and less than 35% for controls.

Germline V gene lookup returns CDR1 MDHEN and CDR2 SYDVKM. CDR3 length: 11 amino acids. The germline V and J ends were trimmed by 2 bases and 7 bases, with 5 bases remaining between them. This clone was found a few times. Its cognate antigen is unknown. The specimen sequenced was Tregs sorted from blood. The rearrangement joins TRBV28 to TRBJ1-1; D uncertain. The TCR was taken from a human donor in good health. CDR3 sequence (DNA): TGTGCCAGCAGTTTAGGGAATGAAGCTTTCTTT. It specifies CASSLGNEAFF.